This entry lists 14 T cell receptor beta chains sequenced from one sample in a study of Ad26.COV2.S vaccination and SARS-CoV-2 variants (dated by TCRdb to the early 2020s). The treatment or condition label for this specimen denotes: some 20 received Ad26.COV2.S at low or high dose, single or two shots; 5 received placebo; per-sample allocation not given. Repertoires of vaccine and placebo recipients were sequenced from samples taken on day 63 after the first injection. Library method: the immunoSEQ multiplex PCR assay. TCRdb retrieved this table from immuneACCESS and kept in-frame rearrangements only. Not all clones are present; in checked studies, unresolved V genes account for under half, and no reason is known for the remainder. This sample comprises about 480,000 clones, roughly 85% of them detected only once. The ten largest account for 9.5% to 15% of the sample. The sequencing used peripheral blood, collected in a trial of Ad26.COV2.S vaccine versus placebo. These receptors were collected from a person between 18 and 65 years old who received the Ad26.COV2.S COVID-19 vaccine or a placebo.

This clone came up once. The genes are TRBV9 and TRBJ2-3, with D maybe TRBD2 (6 bases). This CDR3 has 16 amino acids. V lost 0 bases to trimming and J lost 3 bases, with 14 bases between them. Germline assignment: CDR1 SGDLS and CDR2 YYNGEE. The CDR3 DNA reads as TGTGCCAGCAGCGTAGACGTCGCTAGCGCTACAGATACGCAGTATTTT. It specifies CASSVDVASATDTQYF.

V is TRBV28 and J is TRBJ1-4; 7 positions agree with TRBD1. V was pared by 4 bases and J by 7 bases, with 6 bases of the junction left unmatched. This CDR3 has 14 residues. Germline CDR1 and CDR2: MDHEN and SYDVKM. CDR3 DNA sequence: TGTGCCAGCAGTTCGGAGGGGGCCGGTGAAAAACTGTTTTTT. Translation gives CASSSEGAGEKLFF.

The V call is TRBV6-5, the J call TRBJ2-7; 8 bases agree with TRBD1. Germline loops: CDR1 MNHEY, CDR2 SVGAGI. This CDR3 has 15 amino acids. V shed 6 bases, J shed 2 bases, and the junction held 9 bases outside the gene matches. CDR3 in amino acids: CASREAGTGTYEQYF. CDR3 DNA: TGTGCCAGCAGGGAGGCCGGGACAGGCACCTACGAGCAGTACTTC.

The rearrangement uses TRBV28 and TRBJ1-5; no reliable D call. V was shortened by 8 bases and J by 7 bases, with 15 bases between the two germline ends. This CDR3 has 13 residues. The germline gives CDR1 MDHEN, CDR2 SYDVKM. CDR3 region: CASFTGGIQPQHF. The CDR3, as DNA: TGTGCCAGCTTCACGGGCGGTATCCAGCCCCAGCATTTT.

The gene calls are TRBV6-6 and TRBJ2-7; TRBD1 agrees at 7 bases. V lost 7 bases, J lost 3 bases, and 6 bases stayed unmatched. Germline loops: CDR1 MNHNY, CDR2 SVGAGI (reference sequence). The CDR3 sequence is 13 residues long. In nucleotides, the CDR3 is TGTGCCAGCACCTTGGACAGGTTCTACGAGCAGTACTTC. It yields the protein CASTLDRFYEQYF.

The V call is TRBV7-2, the J call TRBJ2-5; no definite D call. V was clipped by 1 base and J by 8 bases, with 23 bases between them. The CDR3 covers 17 residues. Germline V CDR1 and CDR2: SGHTA, FQGNSA. The CDR3, as DNA: TGTGCCAGCAGCTTAGGAAGTCTGGTTAAAGATAGGTTTACCCAGTACTTC. This translates into CASSLGSLVKDRFTQYF.

The V gene is TRBV5-1, the J gene TRBJ1-1, with D perhaps TRBD1 (6 bases). Per the germline V gene, CDR1 is SGHRS and CDR2 is YFSETQ. Between the trimmed V and J ends, which lost 0 bases and 0 bases, there was a span of 12 bases. The CDR3 runs to 16 residues. In nucleotides, the CDR3 is TGCGCCAGCAGCTTGGCCCGGGACATCTTGAACACTGAAGCTTTCTTT. Its translation is CASSLARDILNTEAFF.

V usage is TRBV3-1 (or the pseudogene TRBV3-2) and J usage is TRBJ2-1; 10 bases match TRBD2. Germline loops: CDR1 LGHDT, CDR2 YNNKEL (reference sequence). CDR3 length: 16 amino acids. After removal of 3 bases from V and 7 bases from J, the junction contained 9 bases not matched to a gene. The CDR3 is CASSHELAGRINEQFF. In DNA, the CDR3 is TGTGCCAGCAGCCACGAACTAGCGGGAAGGATTAATGAGCAGTTCTTC.

This clone was observed once. The J gene is TRBJ2-5, the V gene TRBV9, with 8 bases identical to TRBD2. The CDR3 has 17 amino acids. V was clipped by 0 bases and J by 5 bases; unmatched bases: 12. CDR1 is SGDLS and CDR2 is YYNGEE in the germline V gene. The CDR3 coding sequence is TGTGCCAGCAGCGTAGCTTCCCGCAGCGGGAGCGGTGAGACCCAGTACTTC. This codes for CASSVASRSGSGETQYF.

This clone was found a few times. The gene calls are TRBV28 and TRBJ1-3; 7 bases match TRBD1. J lost 2 bases, V lost 7 bases, and 11 bases had no gene match. The germline V gene has CDR1 MDHEN and CDR2 SYDVKM. The CDR3 length is 16 residues. CDR3 protein: CASTGQAQFAGNTIYF. CDR3 sequence (DNA): TGTGCCAGCACCGGACAGGCTCAATTCGCTGGAAACACCATATATTTT.

The chain recombines TRBV30 with TRBJ1-1, with D uncertain. V was trimmed by 8 bases and J by 4 bases, leaving 20 bases between them. The CDR3 sequence is 14 residues long. CDR1 and CDR2 from the germline V gene are GTSNPN and SVGIG (reference sequence). CDR3 in amino acids: CAREVVGEFTEAFF. The CDR3 nucleotides are TGTGCCCGAGAAGTCGTCGGGGAGTTCACTGAAGCTTTCTTT.

The chain links TRBV28 to TRBJ2-1; 9 nucleotides agree with TRBD2. This CDR3 contains 15 residues. V lost 7 bases to trimming and J lost 7 bases; unmatched junction nucleotides: 11. Germline lookup yields CDR1 MDHEN and CDR2 SYDVKM. The CDR3 DNA reads TGTGCCAGCAACCGGGTAGCGGGAGCTCGGAATGAGCAGTTCTTC. Its protein product is CASNRVAGARNEQFF.

V is TRBV19 and J is TRBJ2-1; 9 bases line up with TRBD2. CDR3 size: 16 residues. The germline CDR1 and CDR2 sequences are LNHDA and SQIVND (reference sequence). V was pared by 3 bases and J by 3 bases, with 6 bases of the junction left unmatched. For the CDR3, the DNA is TGTGCCAGTAGTATCTCGGCGGGAGGGTTCTACAATGAGCAGTTCTTC. It encodes CASSISAGGFYNEQFF.

This chain connects TRBV7-9 to TRBJ1-3; D uncertain. CDR1 is SEHNR, CDR2 FQNEAQ, per germline (reference sequence). V was pared by 5 bases and J by 2 bases, with 10 bases between. The CDR3 runs 14 residues. The CDR3 DNA is TGTGCCAGCAGCCCTGTTGGGGCTGGAAACACCATATATTTT. It specifies CASSPVGAGNTIYF.